This TCR beta chain is drawn from a study of T cells in tumors after PD-1 blockade. The germline V and J ends were trimmed by 10 bases and 4 bases, with 10 bases remaining between them. This CDR3 is built from 11 residues. Germline values: CDR1 MNHEY, CDR2 SVGAGI. Profiling relied on immunoSEQ multiplex PCR, and the TCRdb table lists in-frame clones only, not all of them. The repertoire holds 55,000 to 65,000 clones, with 80% as singletons. The sequence came from a human donor with basal cell carcinoma. The chain is built from TRBV6-5 and TRBJ1-2; D ambiguous. The sequences come from PBMCs, collected before anti-PD-1 treatment. The CDR3 nucleotides are TGTGCCACATCACGGGGCTATGGCTACACCTTC. This gives the protein CATSRGYGYTF.